What follows is one T cell receptor beta chain and its context. Sequencing used immunoSEQ multiplex PCR; TCRdb keeps in-frame clones, though not all of them. This table has roughly 50,000 clones, 90% to 95% appearing once. The source of the sample is a study of technical replicates of blood from a few donors. Per the germline V gene, CDR1 is ENHRY and CDR2 is SYGVKD. This CDR3 has 17 residues. The germline V and J ends were trimmed by 0 bases and 4 bases, with 18 bases remaining between them. The sample was PBMCs. The sequence derives from a human donor in good health. Some clones in this sample may be carry-over from other donors' samples. The chain combines TRBV10-3 with TRBJ2-5; tentative D call: TRBD2 (5 bases). CDR3 region: CAISESNIKYGGETQYF. The CDR3 DNA reads as TGTGCCATCAGTGAGTCGAACATAAAATACGGAGGAGAGACCCAGTACTTC.